These T cell receptor beta chains were read from a single sample in a study of T cells after posttransplantation cyclophosphamide. TCRdb's copy holds only in-frame clones and misses some; the assay was immunoSEQ multiplex PCR. The table includes roughly 13,000 clones, approximately 80% detected once. Input material: memory CD4+ T cells sorted from PBMCs. The receptors here all came from a man aged 50-59 years in good health, CMV-negative, and a related stem cell transplant donor. CDR3s include the opening cysteine and the closing phenylalanine or tryptophan. The order of the fields is V gene, J gene, D gene, clone size, CDR3 protein, CDR3 DNA. D genes are given only for firm matches. Clone size is stated in some rows and not others, as once, few, many or a class when expanded.

V: TRBV9; J: TRBJ2-5; D: NA; size: NA; CDR3: CASSVDGGASSQYF; DNA: TGTGCCAGCAGCGTAGATGGGGGGGCCTCGTCCCAGTACTTC
V: TRBV13; J: TRBJ1-5; D: NA; size: NA; CDR3: CASSFQGNNQPQHF; DNA: TGTGCCAGCAGCTTCCAGGGAAACAATCAGCCCCAGCATTTT
V: TRBV7-3; J: TRBJ2-1; D: NA; size: NA; CDR3: CASSLESAGNSEQFF; DNA: TGTGCCAGCAGCTTAGAAAGCGCAGGGAACAGTGAGCAGTTCTTC
V: TRBV2; J: TRBJ2-7; D: NA; size: NA; CDR3: CASSYLGDEQYF; DNA: TGTGCCAGCAGTTATCTAGGCGACGAGCAGTACTTC
V: TRBV27; J: TRBJ2-7; D: NA; size: NA; CDR3: CASSNRVKSLEQYF; DNA: TGTGCCAGCAGTAACAGGGTGAAAAGTCTCGAGCAGTACTTC
V: TRBV7-3; J: TRBJ1-1; D: TRBD1; size: NA; CDR3: CASSEQGATTEAFF; DNA: TGTGCCAGCAGCGAGCAGGGGGCGACCACTGAAGCTTTCTTT
V: TRBV7-8; J: TRBJ1-4; D: TRBD1; size: NA; CDR3: CASSRRTGKLSTNEKLFF; DNA: TGTGCCAGCAGCCGACGGACAGGGAAGCTTTCAACTAATGAAAAACTGTTTTTT
V: TRBV6-5; J: TRBJ2-7; D: TRBD1; size: NA; CDR3: CASKLTGQGTSEQYF; DNA: TGTGCCAGCAAATTGACGGGACAGGGTACGAGCGAGCAGTACTTC
V: TRBV7-2; J: TRBJ2-1; D: NA; size: NA; CDR3: CASSLGQNNEQFF; DNA: TGTGCCAGCAGCTTAGGACAGAACAATGAGCAGTTCTTC
V: TRBV19; J: TRBJ1-5; D: TRBD1; size: NA; CDR3: CASSIRGGNRGFNQPQHF; DNA: TGTGCCAGTAGTATAAGAGGCGGCAACAGGGGCTTCAATCAGCCCCAGCATTTT
V: TRBV10-3; J: TRBJ2-3; D: TRBD2; size: NA; CDR3: CAIKSGLALDTQYF; DNA: TGTGCCATCAAATCGGGACTAGCTCTAGATACGCAGTATTTT
V: TRBV10-3; J: TRBJ2-7; D: TRBD2; size: NA; CDR3: CAGGGASGYEQYF; DNA: TGTGCCGGAGGGGGGGCTAGCGGGTACGAGCAGTACTTC
V: TRBV5-1; J: TRBJ2-1; D: TRBD2; size: NA; CDR3: CASSLRASGVYNEQFF; DNA: TGCGCCAGCAGCTTGCGGGCTAGCGGAGTTTACAATGAGCAGTTCTTC
V: TRBV15; J: TRBJ2-1; D: NA; size: once; CDR3: CATSPPAVRAGENEQFF; DNA: TGTGCCACCAGCCCCCCCGCAGTGAGGGCCGGAGAAAATGAGCAGTTCTTC
V: TRBV13; J: TRBJ2-1; D: NA; size: NA; CDR3: CASSLRDSSKYNEQFF; DNA: TGTGCCAGCAGCTTACGTGACAGCTCGAAATACAATGAGCAGTTCTTC
V: TRBV4-1; J: TRBJ2-3; D: TRBD1; size: few; CDR3: CASSQDAGTGPDTQYF; DNA: TGCGCCAGCAGCCAAGACGCCGGGACAGGTCCAGATACGCAGTATTTT
V: TRBV5-1; J: TRBJ2-3; D: TRBD2; size: once; CDR3: CASRGLAGTDTQYF; DNA: TGCGCCAGCAGAGGACTAGCGGGCACAGATACGCAGTATTTT
V: TRBV9; J: TRBJ2-1; D: TRBD1; size: few; CDR3: CASSVEGASYNEQFF; DNA: TGTGCCAGCAGCGTAGAGGGGGCCTCCTACAATGAGCAGTTCTTC
V: TRBV10-3; J: TRBJ1-1; D: NA; size: once; CDR3: CAISGYQGNEAFF; DNA: TGTGCCATCAGTGGGTACCAGGGGAATGAAGCTTTCTTT
V: TRBV7-6; J: TRBJ2-6; D: TRBD1; size: NA; CDR3: CASSVRAPGQGAGANVLTF; DNA: TGTGCCAGCAGCGTAAGGGCTCCGGGACAGGGGGCCGGGGCCAACGTCCTGACTTTC
V: TRBV5-6; J: TRBJ2-1; D: NA; size: NA; CDR3: CASSSMDSSYNEQFF; DNA: TGTGCCAGCAGCTCGATGGACAGCTCCTACAATGAGCAGTTCTTC
V: TRBV5-8; J: TRBJ1-5; D: NA; size: NA; CDR3: CASSLAGFNQPQHF; DNA: TGTGCCAGCAGCTTGGCGGGGTTCAATCAGCCCCAGCATTTT
V: TRBV6-4; J: TRBJ2-3; D: NA; size: NA; CDR3: CASSAGETDTQYF; DNA: TGTGCCAGCAGTGCCGGAGAGACAGATACGCAGTATTTT
V: TRBV29-1; J: TRBJ2-7; D: TRBD1; size: NA; CDR3: CSVMDRVGEQYF; DNA: TGCAGCGTGATGGACAGGGTGGGGGAGCAGTACTTC
V: TRBV4-1; J: TRBJ2-3; D: NA; size: few; CDR3: CASSQDGQPRGDTQYF; DNA: TGCGCCAGCAGCCAAGATGGGCAGCCCCGGGGAGATACGCAGTATTTT
V: TRBV14; J: TRBJ1-1; D: NA; size: NA; CDR3: CASSPRTGLTEAFF; DNA: TGTGCCAGCAGCCCCCGAACAGGCCTAACTGAAGCTTTCTTT
V: TRBV13; J: TRBJ1-6; D: TRBD1; size: NA; CDR3: CASSLSDRGNSPLHF; DNA: TGTGCCAGCAGCTTGTCGGACAGGGGAAATTCACCCCTCCACTTT
V: TRBV19; J: TRBJ2-5; D: TRBD2; size: NA; CDR3: CASSIGLAGGPKEETQYF; DNA: TGTGCCAGTAGTATAGGACTAGCGGGAGGGCCGAAGGAAGAGACCCAGTACTTC
V: TRBV9; J: TRBJ2-7; D: NA; size: NA; CDR3: CASSVGVDLYEQYF; DNA: TGTGCCAGCAGCGTCGGGGTAGACCTTTACGAGCAGTACTTC
V: TRBV7-9; J: TRBJ2-2; D: TRBD1; size: NA; CDR3: CASSQFKGDRENTGELFF; DNA: TGTGCCAGCAGCCAATTTAAAGGGGACAGGGAAAACACCGGGGAGCTGTTTTTT
V: TRBV7-6; J: TRBJ2-2; D: NA; size: NA; CDR3: CASSLASGFTGELFF; DNA: TGTGCCAGCAGCTTAGCGTCCGGTTTCACCGGGGAGCTGTTTTTT
V: TRBV9; J: TRBJ2-7; D: NA; size: few; CDR3: CASSGGLAAIYEQYF; DNA: TGTGCCAGCAGCGGGGGGCTAGCGGCAATCTACGAGCAGTACTTC
V: TRBV5-1; J: TRBJ1-2; D: NA; size: NA; CDR3: CASSSSSSGLYGYTF; DNA: TGCGCCAGCAGCTCCTCTAGCAGCGGTCTCTATGGCTACACCTTC
V: TRBV4-1; J: TRBJ2-5; D: TRBD2; size: few; CDR3: CASSRGGVETQYF; DNA: TGCGCCAGCAGCCGGGGAGGGGTTGAGACCCAGTACTTC
V: TRBV21-1; J: TRBJ1-1; D: NA; size: NA; CDR3: CASRVPGQGETTEAFF; DNA: TGTGCCAGCAGGGTCCCGGGACAGGGAGAAACTACTGAAGCTTTCTTT
V: TRBV7-2; J: TRBJ2-7; D: NA; size: NA; CDR3: CASSTKVGAEPYEQYF; DNA: TGTGCCAGCAGCACCAAGGTTGGAGCTGAGCCCTACGAGCAGTACTTC